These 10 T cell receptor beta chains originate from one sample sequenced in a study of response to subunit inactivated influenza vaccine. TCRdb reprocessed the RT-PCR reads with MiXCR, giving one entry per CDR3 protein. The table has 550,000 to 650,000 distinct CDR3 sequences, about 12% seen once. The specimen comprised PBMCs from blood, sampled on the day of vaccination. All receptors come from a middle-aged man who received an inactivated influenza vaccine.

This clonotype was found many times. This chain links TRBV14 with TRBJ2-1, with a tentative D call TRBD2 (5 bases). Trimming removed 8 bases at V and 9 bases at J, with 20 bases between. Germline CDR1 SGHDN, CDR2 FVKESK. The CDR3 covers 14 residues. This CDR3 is CASGNSGALAEQFF. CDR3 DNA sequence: TGTGCCAGCGGAAACAGCGGTGCGCTCGCTGAGCAGTTCTTC. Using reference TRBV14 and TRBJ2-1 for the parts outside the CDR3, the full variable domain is EAGVTQFPSHSVIEKGQTVTLRCDPISGHDNLYWYRRVMGKEIKFLLHFVKESKQDESGMPNNRFLAERTGGTYSTLKVQPAELEDSGVYFCASGNSGALAEQFFGPGTRLTVL.

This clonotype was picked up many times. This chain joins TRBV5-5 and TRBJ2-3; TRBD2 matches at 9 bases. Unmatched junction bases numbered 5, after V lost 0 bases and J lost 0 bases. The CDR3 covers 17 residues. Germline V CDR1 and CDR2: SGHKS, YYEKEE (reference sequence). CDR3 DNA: TGTGCCAGCAGCTTGGCCGCCACTAGCGGGAGCACAGATACGCAGTATTTT. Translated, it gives CASSLAATSGSTDTQYF.

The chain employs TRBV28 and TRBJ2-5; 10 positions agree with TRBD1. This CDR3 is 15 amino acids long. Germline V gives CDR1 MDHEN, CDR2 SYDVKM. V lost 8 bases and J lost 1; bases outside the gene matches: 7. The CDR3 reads CASRGGQGPQETQYF. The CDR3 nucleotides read TGTGCCAGCCGCGGGGGACAGGGGCCCCAAGAGACCCAGTACTTC.

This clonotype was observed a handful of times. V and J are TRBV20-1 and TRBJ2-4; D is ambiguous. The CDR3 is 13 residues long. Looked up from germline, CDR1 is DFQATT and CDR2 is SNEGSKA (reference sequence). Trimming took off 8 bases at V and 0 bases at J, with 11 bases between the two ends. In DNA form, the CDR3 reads TGCAGTACAGTGTCACTAGCCAAAAACATTCAGTACTTC. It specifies CSTVSLAKNIQYF.

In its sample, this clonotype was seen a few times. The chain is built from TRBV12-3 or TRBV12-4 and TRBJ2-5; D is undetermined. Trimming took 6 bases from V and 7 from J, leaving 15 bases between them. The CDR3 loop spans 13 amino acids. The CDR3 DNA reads TGTGCCAGCAGCCTGGGGATAACGGGGACCCAGTACTTC. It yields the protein CASSLGITGTQYF.

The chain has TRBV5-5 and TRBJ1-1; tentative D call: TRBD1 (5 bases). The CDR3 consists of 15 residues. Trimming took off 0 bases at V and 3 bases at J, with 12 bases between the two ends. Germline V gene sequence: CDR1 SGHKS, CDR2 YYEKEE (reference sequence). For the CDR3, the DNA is TGTGCCAGCAGCTTGGGTCAGGGAGGCTACACTGAAGCTTTCTTT. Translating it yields CASSLGQGGYTEAFF.

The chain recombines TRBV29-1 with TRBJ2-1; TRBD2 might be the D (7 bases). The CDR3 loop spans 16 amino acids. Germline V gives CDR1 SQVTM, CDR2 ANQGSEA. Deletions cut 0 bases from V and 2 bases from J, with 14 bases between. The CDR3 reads CSVEEGGTPTYNEQFF. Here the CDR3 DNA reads TGCAGCGTTGAAGAGGGGGGGACACCGACCTACAATGAGCAGTTCTTC.

CDR3 in DNA: TGTGCCAGCAAATGGGACAGGGATGTCAATACGCAGTATTTT. Translation: CASKWDRDVNTQYF. This chain joins TRBV12-3 or TRBV12-4 and TRBJ2-3; 9 bases map to TRBD1. This CDR3 is built from 14 residues. After removal of 7 bases from V and 7 bases from J, the junction contained 9 bases not matched to a gene.

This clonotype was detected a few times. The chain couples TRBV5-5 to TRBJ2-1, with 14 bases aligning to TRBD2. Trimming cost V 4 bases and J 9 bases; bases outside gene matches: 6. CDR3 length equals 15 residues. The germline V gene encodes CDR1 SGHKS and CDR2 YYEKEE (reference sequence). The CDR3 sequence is CASSRLAGGHREQFF. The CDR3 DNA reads TGTGCCAGCAGCCGACTAGCGGGAGGGCATCGTGAGCAGTTCTTC.

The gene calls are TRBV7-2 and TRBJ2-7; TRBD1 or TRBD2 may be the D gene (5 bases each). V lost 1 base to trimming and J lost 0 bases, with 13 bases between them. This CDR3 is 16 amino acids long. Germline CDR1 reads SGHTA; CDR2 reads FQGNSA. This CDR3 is CASSLVGGTDSYEQYF. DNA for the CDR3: TGTGCCAGCAGCTTAGTTGGGGGAACTGACTCCTACGAGCAGTACTTC.